The rows below give T cell receptor beta chains drawn from one sample of a study of neoadjuvant nivolumab and ipilimumab in lung cancer. Generated by immunoSEQ multiplex PCR, the TCRdb table keeps only in-frame clones and is missing some. Among under 35,000 clones, 90% were seen once, and the ten largest hold almost 5%. Sequenced here: peripheral blood, sampled after neoadjuvant nivolumab, alone or with ipilimumab, at or shortly before surgery. The receptors come from an adult with non-small cell lung cancer. Each CDR3 is given without its conserved first and last residue.

v_call cdr3_aa
TRBV20-1 SARRSDTQY
TRBV11-1 ASSWGLVNSPLH
TRBV9 ASSVTPYDTGELF
TRBV6-5 ASSEPTENEKLF
TRBV19 ASSIDVGWNQPQH
TRBV10-1 ASGRNRVYEQY
TRBV9 ASSGAGLTYEQF
TRBV29-1 SASTGGTDTQY
TRBV6-6 ASSRTEGASGYT
TRBV7-9 ASKEQGAGNTIY